These 26 T cell receptor beta chains originate from one sample sequenced in a study of blood T cell repertoires in COVID-19. The data were produced by immunoSEQ multiplex PCR, yet TCRdb's version contains in-frame clones alone and is incomplete. In the table there are approximately 92,000 clones, about 81% of which are singletons. The sample comprised peripheral blood. The receptors come from a man older than 75 with acute or convalescent COVID-19.

This chain connects TRBV29-1 to TRBJ2-2, with 8 bases that match TRBD1. Trimming cost V 6 bases and J 5 bases; bases outside gene matches: 2. The CDR3 consists of 12 residues. Germline V CDR1 and CDR2: SQVTM, ANQGSEA. The CDR3 protein is CSVQGATGELFF. CDR3 coding DNA: TGCAGCGTGCAGGGGGCGACCGGGGAGCTGTTTTTT.

V gene TRBV6-5 combines with J gene TRBJ1-2, with TRBD1 as a possible D gene (6 bases). Trimming took off 7 bases at V and 1 base at J, with 10 bases between the two ends. The CDR3 length is 13 residues. Germline assignment: CDR1 MNHEY and CDR2 SVGAGI. The CDR3 reads CASKLDSNYGYTF. DNA of the CDR3: TGTGCCAGCAAACTGGACAGTAACTATGGCTACACCTTC.

The chain recombines TRBV6-5 with TRBJ2-5, with TRBD1 matching 7 bases. The germline V gene encodes CDR1 MNHEY and CDR2 SVGAGI. The ends lost 6 bases at V and 5 bases at J; junction bases unmatched: 9. CDR3 length: 14 amino acids. The CDR3 bases are TGTGCCAGCAGCTTCGAGGGGGCGCGGGAGACCCAGTACTTC. This codes for CASSFEGARETQYF.

The chain recombines TRBV14 with TRBJ1-1; TRBD1 is a possible D gene (5 bases). V lost 3 bases to trimming and J lost 0 bases, with 11 bases between them. This CDR3 is 15 amino acids long. Germline lookup yields CDR1 SGHDN and CDR2 FVKESK. The CDR3 is CASSHWGGVNTEAFF. The CDR3 DNA is TGTGCCAGCAGCCACTGGGGGGGTGTGAACACTGAAGCTTTCTTT.

This chain links TRBV5-1 with TRBJ2-5; 12 nucleotides match TRBD2. The germline V gene encodes CDR1 SGHRS and CDR2 YFSETQ. The V and J ends lost 3 bases and 6 bases, in that order; junction bases with no gene match: 6. The CDR3 contains 15 residues. In DNA form, the CDR3 reads TGCGCCAGCAGCTCAACTAGCGGGGGGACAAAGACCCAGTACTTC. It encodes CASSSTSGGTKTQYF.

The rearrangement joins TRBV9 to TRBJ2-5, with D maybe TRBD1 (6 bases). The germline V and J ends were trimmed by 3 bases and 2 bases, with 11 bases remaining between them. Germline V gene data show CDR1 as SGDLS and CDR2 as YYNGEE. This CDR3 has 14 amino acids. The CDR3 sequence is CASSGGQLQETQYF. DNA for the CDR3: TGTGCCAGCAGCGGGGGGCAGCTTCAAGAGACCCAGTACTTC.

This clone was seen just once. The rearrangement links TRBV7-6 to TRBJ2-7; D might be TRBD1 (5 bases). The V gene's germline CDR1 is SGHVS and CDR2 FNYEAQ. This CDR3 region has 11 residues. V gave up 4 bases and J gave up 7 bases, with 8 bases separating them. CDR3 coding DNA: TGTGCCAGCAGCTCCCCAGGGGAGCAGTACTTC. The encoded protein is CASSSPGEQYF.

This chain uses TRBV5-8 with TRBJ1-6; TRBD1 agrees at 10 bases. With 3 bases clipped from V and 4 bases from J, the junction kept 10 bases outside the gene matches. The CDR3 runs to 18 residues. Germline values: CDR1 SGHTS, CDR2 YDEGEE. The CDR3 sequence is CASSSRPGQGTYNSPLHF. DNA for the CDR3: TGTGCCAGCAGCTCACGTCCGGGACAGGGGACGTATAATTCACCCCTCCACTTT.

Here the CDR3 DNA reads TGTGCCAGCAGCACAACAGGGGGGGAGACCCAGTACTTC. Translated, it gives CASSTTGGETQYF. V gene TRBV7-9 combines with J gene TRBJ2-5; 8 bases are a match to TRBD1. The V gene end was trimmed by 5 bases and the J gene end by 5 bases; junction bases not matched to a gene: 4. Per the germline V gene, CDR1 is SEHNR and CDR2 is FQNEAQ (reference sequence). The CDR3 totals 13 residues.

The rearrangement uses TRBV28 and TRBJ2-3; 11 bases are a match to TRBD2. CDR1 is MDHEN and CDR2 is SYDVKM in the germline V gene. Trimming removed 4 bases from V and 0 bases from J; junction bases left unmatched: 3. The CDR3 runs 16 residues. CDR3 amino acids: CASSWGLADSTDTQYF. CDR3 nucleotide sequence: TGTGCCAGCAGTTGGGGACTAGCGGATAGCACAGATACGCAGTATTTT. Full variable domain (rest looked up from reference TRBV28 and TRBJ2-3): DVKVTQSSRYLVKRTGEKVFLECVQDMDHENMFWYRQDPGLGLRLIYFSYDVKMKEKGDIPEGYSVSREKKERFSLILESASTNQTSMYLCASSWGLADSTDTQYFGPGTRLTVL.

The rearrangement uses TRBV18 and TRBJ2-7; TRBD1 is a possible D gene (6 bases). Germline loops: CDR1 KGHSH, CDR2 LQKENI. Trimming removed 2 bases at V and 5 bases at J, with 13 bases between. CDR3 length: 14 residues. The CDR3 DNA follows: TGTGCCAGCTCACCAGGGCGCTCAGGGGACGAGCAGTACTTC. Translation: CASSPGRSGDEQYF.

J is TRBJ1-1 and V is TRBV7-2, with unresolved D. This CDR3 has 14 amino acids. Germline V gives CDR1 SGHTA, CDR2 FQGNSA. Trimming stripped 2 bases from V and 1 base from J, with 8 bases between. CDR3 loop: CASSLFVANTEAFF. In DNA, the CDR3 is TGTGCCAGCAGCTTATTCGTAGCGAACACTGAAGCTTTCTTT.

The V gene is TRBV4-3, the J gene TRBJ1-3, with unresolved D. The V end lost 1 base, the J end lost 0 bases, and 13 bases lay between the germline ends. Germline V gives CDR1 LGHNA, CDR2 YSLEER. The CDR3 is made up of 17 amino acids. The CDR3 region has the DNA TGCGCCAGCAGCCAAGTCGTCGCAGGCAACTCTGGAAACACCATATATTTT. Translation gives CASSQVVAGNSGNTIYF.

The sample holds one count of this clone. The V gene is TRBV19, the J gene TRBJ1-1; D unresolved. The CDR3 totals 13 residues. From germline, CDR1 is LNHDA and CDR2 SQIVND (reference sequence). Trimming took 1 base from V and 1 from J, leaving 4 bases between them. The DNA of the CDR3 is TGTGCCAGTAGTATAGGACAGAACACTGAAGCTTTCTTT. It translates to CASSIGQNTEAFF.

V gene TRBV5-4 combines with J gene TRBJ1-2; 7 bases agree with TRBD1. Germline V gene data show CDR1 as SGHNT and CDR2 as YYREEE (reference sequence). J lost 8 bases, V lost 4 bases, and 14 bases had no gene match. The CDR3 is made up of 15 amino acids. CDR3 loop: CASSPRDSRHRGYTF. CDR3 coding DNA: TGTGCCAGCAGCCCCCGGGACAGTAGACATCGAGGCTACACCTTC. Combining the CDR3 with reference TRBV5-4 and TRBJ1-2 gives the whole variable domain ETGVTQSPTHLIKTRGQQVTLRCSSQSGHNTVSWYQQALGQGPQFIFQYYREEENGRGNFPPRFSGLQFPNYSSELNVNALELDDSALYLCASSPRDSRHRGYTFGSGTRLTVV.

The rearrangement joins TRBV2 to TRBJ1-1, with 7 nucleotides matching TRBD1. The CDR3 totals 14 residues. Germline V gene lookup returns CDR1 SNHLY and CDR2 FYNNEI. After removal of 10 bases from V and 3 bases from J, the junction contained 11 bases not matched to a gene. The CDR3 DNA reads as TGTGCCACCCACCGGCAGGGGGTGGACACTGAAGCTTTCTTT. Translation: CATHRQGVDTEAFF. The full variable domain, completed using reference TRBV2 and TRBJ1-1, is EPEVTQTPSHQVTQMGQEVILRCVPISNHLYFYWYRQILGQKVEFLVSFYNNEISEKSEIFDDQFSVERPDGSNFTLKIRSTKLEDSAMYFCATHRQGVDTEAFFGQGTRLTVV.

V gene TRBV28 combines with J gene TRBJ1-4, with TRBD1 matching 7 bases. The CDR3 is 15 amino acids. Trimming cost V 2 bases and J 6 bases; bases outside gene matches: 6. Germline values: CDR1 MDHEN, CDR2 SYDVKM. In nucleotides, the CDR3 is TGTGCCAGCAGTTTACTAGGGGGCGGCGATGAAAAACTGTTTTTT. It translates to CASSLLGGGDEKLFF.

V and J are TRBV18 and TRBJ1-6, with D hard to call. There are 13 residues in the CDR3. Trimming took 3 bases from V and 6 from J, leaving 6 bases between them. Germline lookup yields CDR1 KGHSH and CDR2 LQKENI. Here the CDR3 DNA reads TGTGCCAGCTCACCGGGAGGTAATTCACCCCTCCACTTT. This sequence encodes CASSPGGNSPLHF.

This clone was found a few times. V gene TRBV5-6 combines with J gene TRBJ2-7; TRBD2 agrees at 7 bases. This CDR3 region has 14 residues. CDR1 and CDR2 from the germline V gene are SGHDT and YYEEEE. After removal of 0 bases from V and 7 bases from J, the junction contained 7 bases not matched to a gene. As DNA, the CDR3 is TGTGCCAGCAGCTTGGTGAGCGGGGTCGGGGAGCAGTACTTC. Encoded protein: CASSLVSGVGEQYF.

The genes are TRBV28 and TRBJ2-7; no clear D gene. CDR1 and CDR2 (germline): MDHEN, SYDVKM. Trimming stripped 6 bases from V and 4 bases from J, with 7 bases between. This CDR3 contains 11 residues. CDR3 DNA: TGTGCCAGCAGCTCCGGGTACGAGCAGTACTTC. The encoded protein is CASSSGYEQYF. Drawing the rest from reference TRBV28 and TRBJ2-7, the complete variable domain is DVKVTQSSRYLVKRTGEKVFLECVQDMDHENMFWYRQDPGLGLRLIYFSYDVKMKEKGDIPEGYSVSREKKERFSLILESASTNQTSMYLCASSSGYEQYFGPGTRLTVT.

The V call is TRBV15, the J call TRBJ1-2; weak D call: TRBD1 (6 bases). Trimming removed 1 base at V and 5 bases at J, with 8 bases between. CDR3 length: 13 amino acids. Germline CDR1 reads LNHNV; CDR2 reads YYDKDF (reference sequence). CDR3 sequence: CATSRGQEYGYTF. The CDR3 DNA sequence: TGTGCCACCAGCAGAGGACAGGAGTATGGCTACACCTTC.

The chain has TRBV5-5 and TRBJ1-4, with D tentatively TRBD1 (5 bases). Germline CDR1 is SGHKS and CDR2 is YYEKEE (reference sequence). The CDR3 is made up of 16 amino acids. The V and J ends lost 4 bases and 0 bases respectively, with 13 bases between them. The CDR3 here is CASSPMGGATNEKLFF. CDR3 bases: TGTGCCAGCAGCCCAATGGGGGGGGCAACTAATGAAAAACTGTTTTTT.

The rearrangement uses TRBV6-6 and TRBJ2-7; 9 nucleotides align to TRBD1. Germline loops: CDR1 MNHNY, CDR2 SVGAGI (reference sequence). The CDR3 is 16 residues long. The J segment lost 1 base and the V segment lost 5 bases, leaving 9 bases of the junction unmatched. The CDR3 nucleotides are TGTGCCAGCAGTGCAAAGAGACAGGGGGGTTCCTACGAGCAGTACTTC. Translating gives CASSAKRQGGSYEQYF.

The rearrangement links TRBV27 to TRBJ2-5; tentative D call: TRBD1 (6 bases). The ends were cut back, 0 bases at V and 5 bases at J, with 16 bases in the middle. The length of the CDR3 is 16 residues. In germline, CDR1 is MNHEY, CDR2 SMNVEV (reference sequence). The CDR3 reads CASSLSAQGTKETQYF. For the CDR3, the DNA is TGTGCCAGCAGTTTATCGGCACAGGGAACCAAGGAGACCCAGTACTTC.

V is TRBV28 and J is TRBJ2-6; a weak D match, TRBD1 (5 bases). Looked up from germline, CDR1 is MDHEN and CDR2 is SYDVKM. V was cut by 7 bases and J by 2 bases, with 12 bases left in between. The CDR3 is 15 amino acids. DNA of the CDR3: TGTGCCAGCACCTCATCAGGGACTGGGGCCAACGTCCTGACTTTC. Protein product: CASTSSGTGANVLTF.

The V and J genes are TRBV7-9 and TRBJ1-2; 7 positions match TRBD1. V lost 8 bases to trimming and J lost 8 bases; unmatched junction nucleotides: 11. Per germline, CDR1 SEHNR and CDR2 FQNEAQ (reference sequence). The CDR3 has 13 residues. In DNA, the CDR3 is TGTGCCAGCGGGGGGACAGCCCTTAGCGGCTACACCTTC. Translating gives CASGGTALSGYTF.